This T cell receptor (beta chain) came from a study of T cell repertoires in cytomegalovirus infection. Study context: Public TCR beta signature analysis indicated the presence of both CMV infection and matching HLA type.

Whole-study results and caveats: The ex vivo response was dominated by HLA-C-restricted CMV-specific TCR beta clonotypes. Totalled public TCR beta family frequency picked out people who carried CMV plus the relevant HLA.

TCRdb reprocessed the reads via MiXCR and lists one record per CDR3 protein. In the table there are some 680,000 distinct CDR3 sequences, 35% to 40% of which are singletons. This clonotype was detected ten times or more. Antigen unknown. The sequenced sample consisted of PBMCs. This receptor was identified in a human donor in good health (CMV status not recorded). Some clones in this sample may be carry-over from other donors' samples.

CDR3 region: CASSLAGQGETQYF. The CDR3 DNA reads as TGTGCCAGCAGCTTAGCGGGACAGGGGGAGACCCAGTACTTC. This rearrangement joins TRBV7-6 to TRBJ2-5, with 10 bases aligning to TRBD1. V lost 0 bases, J lost 5 bases, and 0 bases stayed unmatched. The CDR3 is 14 residues long. Germline CDR1 reads SGHVS; CDR2 reads FNYEAQ.